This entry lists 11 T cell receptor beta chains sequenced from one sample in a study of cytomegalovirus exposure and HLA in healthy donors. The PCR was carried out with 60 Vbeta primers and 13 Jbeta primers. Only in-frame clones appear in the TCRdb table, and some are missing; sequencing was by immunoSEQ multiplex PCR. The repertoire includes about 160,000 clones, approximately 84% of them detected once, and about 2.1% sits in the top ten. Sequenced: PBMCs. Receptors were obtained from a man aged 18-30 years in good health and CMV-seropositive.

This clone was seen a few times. The CDR3 spells CASRGTSEGEQYF. CDR3 sequence (DNA): TGTGCCAGCAGGGGGACTAGCGAAGGCGAGCAGTACTTC. V and J are TRBV6-4 and TRBJ2-7, with 10 positions matching TRBD2. The junction had 5 bases not matched to a gene; V was cut back by 6 bases and J by 6 bases. Germline V gene sequence: CDR1 MRHNA, CDR2 SNTAGT. This CDR3 is built from 13 residues.

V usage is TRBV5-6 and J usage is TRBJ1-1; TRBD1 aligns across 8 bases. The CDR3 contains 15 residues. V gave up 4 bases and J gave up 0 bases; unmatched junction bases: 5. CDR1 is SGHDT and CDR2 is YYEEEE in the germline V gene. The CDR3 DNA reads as TGTGCCAGCAGCCACCTCAGGGGGCTGAACACTGAAGCTTTCTTT. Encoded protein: CASSHLRGLNTEAFF.

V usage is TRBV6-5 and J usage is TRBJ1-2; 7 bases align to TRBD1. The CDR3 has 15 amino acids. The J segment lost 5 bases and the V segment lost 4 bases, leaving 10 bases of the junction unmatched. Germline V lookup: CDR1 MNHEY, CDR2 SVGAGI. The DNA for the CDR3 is TGTGCCAGCAGTTCAGAAACAGGGGTGAAATATGGCTACACCTTC. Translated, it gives CASSSETGVKYGYTF.

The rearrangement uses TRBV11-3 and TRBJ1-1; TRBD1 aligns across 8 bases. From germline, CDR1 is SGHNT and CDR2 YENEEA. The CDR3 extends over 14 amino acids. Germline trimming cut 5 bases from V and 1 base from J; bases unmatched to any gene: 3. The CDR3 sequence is CASSPGQGNTEAFF. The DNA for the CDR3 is TGTGCCAGCAGCCCTGGACAGGGGAACACTGAAGCTTTCTTT.

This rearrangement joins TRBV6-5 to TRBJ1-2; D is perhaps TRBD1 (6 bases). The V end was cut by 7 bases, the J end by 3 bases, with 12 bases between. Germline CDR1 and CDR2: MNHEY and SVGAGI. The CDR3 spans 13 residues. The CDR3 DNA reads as TGTGCCAGCATCGCAGAGGGGGACTATGGCTACACCTTC. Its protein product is CASIAEGDYGYTF.

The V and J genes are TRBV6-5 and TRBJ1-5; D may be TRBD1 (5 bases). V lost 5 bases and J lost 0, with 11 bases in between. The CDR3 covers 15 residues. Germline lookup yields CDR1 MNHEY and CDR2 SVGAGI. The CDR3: CASSQTAFSNQPQHF. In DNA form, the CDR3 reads TGTGCCAGCAGTCAGACAGCCTTTAGCAATCAGCCCCAGCATTTT.

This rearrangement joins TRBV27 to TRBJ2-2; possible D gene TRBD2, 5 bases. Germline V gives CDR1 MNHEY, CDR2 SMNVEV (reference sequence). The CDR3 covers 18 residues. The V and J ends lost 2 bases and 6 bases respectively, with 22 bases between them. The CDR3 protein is CASSLDGRGKSRPGELFF. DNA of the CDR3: TGTGCCAGCAGTTTAGACGGACGGGGAAAAAGCCGGCCCGGGGAGCTGTTTTTT.

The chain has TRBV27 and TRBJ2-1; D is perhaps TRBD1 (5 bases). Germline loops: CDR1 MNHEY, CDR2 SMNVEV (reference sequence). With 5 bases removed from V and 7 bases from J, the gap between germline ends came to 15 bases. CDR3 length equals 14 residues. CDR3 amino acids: CASSPATVTNEQFF. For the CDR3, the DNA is TGTGCCAGCAGTCCCGCGACAGTAACAAATGAGCAGTTCTTC.

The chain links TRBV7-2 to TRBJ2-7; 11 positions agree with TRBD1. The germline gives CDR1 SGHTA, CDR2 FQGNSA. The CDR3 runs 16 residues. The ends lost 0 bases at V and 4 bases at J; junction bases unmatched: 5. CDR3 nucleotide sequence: TGTGCCAGCAGCTTAGCGGGGGGACAGGGGGTGTACGAGCAGTACTTC. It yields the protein CASSLAGGQGVYEQYF.

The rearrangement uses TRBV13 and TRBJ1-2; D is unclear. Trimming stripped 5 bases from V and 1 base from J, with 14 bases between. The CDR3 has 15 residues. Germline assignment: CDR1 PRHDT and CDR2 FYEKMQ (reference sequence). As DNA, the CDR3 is TGTGCCAGCAGCCTTTTCTCTGGAGTTAACTATGGCTACACCTTC. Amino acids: CASSLFSGVNYGYTF.

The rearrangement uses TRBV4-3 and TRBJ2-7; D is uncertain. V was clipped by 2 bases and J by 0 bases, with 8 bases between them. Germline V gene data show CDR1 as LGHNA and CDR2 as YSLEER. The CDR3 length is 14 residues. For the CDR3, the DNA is TGCGCCAGCAGCCAACGTGGGCTCTCCTACGAGCAGTACTTC. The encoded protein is CASSQRGLSYEQYF.